By proportion, the clone carrying this T cell receptor (beta chain) is medium-sized (0.01 to 0.1%). Its target is not known. Atypia-free lung next to the tumor was sampled at least 2 cm from its margin. This sample was included in a study of T cells in localized non-small cell lung cancer. The germline V gene encodes CDR1 SGDLS and CDR2 YYNGEE. V dropped 3 bases and J dropped 2 bases, with 13 bases sitting between them. The CDR3 totals 15 residues. Study conclusions and caveats: When the top 100 tumor clones were examined, a median 57 of them also appeared in the adjacent lung, which was paired and uninvolved. An association was observed between higher blood T cell density and longer overall survival.

Clones were sequenced by immunoSEQ multiplex PCR, and TCRdb holds only the in-frame ones, with some missing. The sample consists of 900 to 1,200 clones, roughly a fifth of them appearing once. The chain uses TRBV9 and TRBJ2-3, with TRBD2 as a possible D gene (5 bases). The input for sequencing was normal lung tissue next to the tumor, taken before any cancer treatment. The source of this sequence is an older female donor with stage I lung adenocarcinoma. The CDR3 is CASSAGTQHTDTQYF. The CDR3 nucleotides are TGTGCCAGCAGCGCGGGAACACAGCACACAGATACGCAGTATTTT.